The rows below give T cell receptor beta chains drawn from one sample of a study of T cell responses to AZD1222 COVID-19 vaccine. Libraries were prepared by immunoSEQ multiplex PCR; TCRdb keeps only in-frame clonotypes and omits some of them. Of 90,000 to 130,000 clones listed, 94% are singletons. The starting material was peripheral blood, obtained 28 days after the second AZD1222 dose. These receptors were collected from an adult who received the AZD1222 COVID-19 vaccine. CDR3s include the opening cysteine and the closing phenylalanine or tryptophan. Fields, in order: V gene, J gene, clone size, D gene, CDR3 length, CDR3 protein, CDR3 DNA. The D gene is left open where the match is weak. Not every row has a clone size; where given, it reads once, few, many or a size class.

v_gene: TRBV4-1; j_gene: TRBJ2-7; abundance: -; d_gene: TRBD1; len: 19; CDR3aa: CASSHAFAGTGLGLNEQYF; CDR3nt: TGCGCCAGCAGCCATGCCTTTGCGGGGACAGGGTTGGGGCTCAACGAGCAGTACTTC
v_gene: TRBV29-1; j_gene: TRBJ1-2; abundance: -; d_gene: -; len: 13; CDR3aa: CSVGHLVSYGYTF; CDR3nt: TGCAGCGTCGGACACCTAGTCTCCTATGGCTACACCTTC
v_gene: TRBV6-1; j_gene: TRBJ2-2; abundance: -; d_gene: -; len: 15; CDR3aa: CASSEPRQHTGELFF; CDR3nt: TGTGCCAGCAGTGAACCGAGACAGCACACCGGGGAGCTGTTTTTT
v_gene: TRBV3-1/TRBV3-2; j_gene: TRBJ1-1; abundance: -; d_gene: -; len: 14; CDR3aa: CASTQEAGWGEAFF; CDR3nt: TGTGCCAGCACACAAGAGGCAGGGTGGGGTGAAGCTTTCTTT
v_gene: TRBV19; j_gene: TRBJ2-1; abundance: -; d_gene: TRBD2; len: 13; CDR3aa: CASNLAGRGEQFF; CDR3nt: TGTGCCAGTAATCTAGCGGGGCGAGGTGAGCAGTTCTTC
v_gene: TRBV4-2; j_gene: TRBJ1-1; abundance: once; d_gene: TRBD1; len: 15; CDR3aa: CASSQPGQDYTEAFF; CDR3nt: TGTGCCAGCAGCCAACCAGGACAGGATTACACTGAAGCTTTCTTT
v_gene: TRBV7-6; j_gene: TRBJ2-3; abundance: -; d_gene: TRBD2; len: 17; CDR3aa: CASSPWPSGASTDTQYF; CDR3nt: TGTGCCAGCAGCCCCTGGCCTAGCGGGGCTAGCACAGATACGCAGTATTTT
v_gene: TRBV6-5; j_gene: TRBJ1-5; abundance: -; d_gene: -; len: 15; CDR3aa: CASSLSQGSGQPQHF; CDR3nt: TGTGCCAGCAGTTTGTCTCAGGGGTCCGGTCAGCCCCAGCATTTT
v_gene: TRBV2; j_gene: TRBJ2-3; abundance: -; d_gene: TRBD2; len: 16; CDR3aa: CASSPVAGISTDTQYF; CDR3nt: TGTGCCAGCAGTCCCGTAGCGGGGATTAGCACAGATACGCAGTATTTT
v_gene: TRBV12-3/TRBV12-4; j_gene: TRBJ2-1; abundance: -; d_gene: -; len: 13; CDR3aa: CASHPVNYNEQFF; CDR3nt: TGTGCCAGCCACCCTGTAAACTACAATGAGCAGTTCTTC
v_gene: TRBV12-3/TRBV12-4; j_gene: TRBJ1-5; abundance: -; d_gene: TRBD1; len: 13; CDR3aa: CASTGTGLQPQHF; CDR3nt: TGTGCCAGCACTGGGACAGGGCTTCAGCCCCAGCATTTT
v_gene: TRBV5-6; j_gene: TRBJ2-4; abundance: -; d_gene: TRBD1; len: 15; CDR3aa: CASSSTGLAKNIQYF; CDR3nt: TGTGCCAGCAGCTCGACAGGGCTAGCCAAAAACATTCAGTACTTC
v_gene: TRBV5-4; j_gene: TRBJ2-1; abundance: -; d_gene: TRBD2; len: 18; CDR3aa: CASSSGLAGGSTYNEQFF; CDR3nt: TGTGCCAGCAGCTCGGGACTAGCGGGGGGGTCTACATACAATGAGCAGTTCTTC
v_gene: TRBV19; j_gene: TRBJ2-7; abundance: -; d_gene: -; len: 12; CDR3aa: CASSGRNYEQYF; CDR3nt: TGTGCCAGTAGTGGGCGTAACTACGAGCAGTACTTC
v_gene: TRBV6-6; j_gene: TRBJ1-1; abundance: -; d_gene: -; len: 16; CDR3aa: CASSPPRRTENTEAFF; CDR3nt: TGTGCCAGCAGTCCCCCACGCCGGACGGAAAACACTGAAGCTTTCTTT